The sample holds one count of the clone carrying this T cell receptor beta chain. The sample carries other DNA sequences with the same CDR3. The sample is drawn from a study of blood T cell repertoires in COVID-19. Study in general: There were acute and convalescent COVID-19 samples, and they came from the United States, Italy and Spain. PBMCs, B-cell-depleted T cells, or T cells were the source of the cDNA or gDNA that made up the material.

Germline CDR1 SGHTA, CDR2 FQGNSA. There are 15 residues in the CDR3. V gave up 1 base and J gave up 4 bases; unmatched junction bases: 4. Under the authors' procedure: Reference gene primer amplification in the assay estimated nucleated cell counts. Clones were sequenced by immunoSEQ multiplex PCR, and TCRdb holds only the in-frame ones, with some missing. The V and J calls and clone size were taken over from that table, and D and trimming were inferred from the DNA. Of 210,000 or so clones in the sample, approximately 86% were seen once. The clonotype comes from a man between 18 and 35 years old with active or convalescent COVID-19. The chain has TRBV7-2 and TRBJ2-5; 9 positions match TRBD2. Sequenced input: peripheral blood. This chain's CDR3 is CASSLGLAGSETQYF. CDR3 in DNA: TGTGCCAGCAGCTTAGGCCTAGCGGGATCAGAGACCCAGTACTTC.